What follows describes a single T cell receptor beta chain. The target antigen is unknown. Trimming stripped 3 bases from V and 5 bases from J, with 11 bases between. This CDR3 region has 13 residues. From germline, CDR1 is KGHSH and CDR2 LQKENI. This sample stems from a study of T cell repertoires in cytomegalovirus infection. The overall study: Public TCR beta signatures provided an indication of both CMV infection and a matching HLA type.

One entry per CDR3 protein results from TCRdb running MiXCR on the reads. The table has about 400,000 distinct CDR3 sequences, around 18% seen once. Broader study findings: Cumulative frequency (of public TCR beta family members) identified carriers of CMV plus the relevant HLA. Predominance within the ex vivo response was attributable to HLA-C-restricted CMV-specific TCR beta clonotypes.

This sequence joins TRBV18 and TRBJ2-7; unclear D gene. The receptor's source is a human donor in good health (CMV status not recorded). Some clones in this sample may be carry-over from other donors' samples. The sample was PBMCs. The CDR3 region has the DNA TGTGCCAGCTCACCTTCCGCGCCGAACGAGCAGTACTTC. This translates into CASSPSAPNEQYF.